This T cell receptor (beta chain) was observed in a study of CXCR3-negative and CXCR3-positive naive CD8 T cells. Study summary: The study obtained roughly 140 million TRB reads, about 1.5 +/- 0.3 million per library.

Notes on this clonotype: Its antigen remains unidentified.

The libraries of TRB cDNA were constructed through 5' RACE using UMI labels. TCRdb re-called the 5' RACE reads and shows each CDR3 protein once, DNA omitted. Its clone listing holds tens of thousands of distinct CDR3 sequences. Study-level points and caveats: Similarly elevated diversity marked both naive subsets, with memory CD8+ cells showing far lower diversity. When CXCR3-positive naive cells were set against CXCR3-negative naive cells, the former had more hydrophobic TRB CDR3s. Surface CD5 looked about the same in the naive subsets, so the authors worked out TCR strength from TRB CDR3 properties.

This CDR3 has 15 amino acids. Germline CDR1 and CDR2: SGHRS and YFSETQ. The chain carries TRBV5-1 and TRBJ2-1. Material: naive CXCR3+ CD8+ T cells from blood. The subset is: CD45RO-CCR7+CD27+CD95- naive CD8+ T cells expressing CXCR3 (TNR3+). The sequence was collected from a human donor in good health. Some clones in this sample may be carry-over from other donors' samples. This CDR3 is CASSSDTSSYNEQFF.